A single sample gave rise to the 27 T cell receptor beta chains below, sequenced in a study of T cell responses to AZD1222 COVID-19 vaccine. Sequenced by immunoSEQ multiplex PCR; TCRdb stores in-frame clones only, minus some. The sample consists of about 56,000 clones, around nine tenths of them appearing once. The sequenced sample was peripheral blood, obtained on day 0 of AZD1222 vaccination. These receptors all stem from an adult in good health.

The J gene is TRBJ2-1, the V gene TRBV6-5, with 8 bases aligning to TRBD2. The ends lost 7 bases at V and 5 bases at J; junction bases unmatched: 10. This CDR3 spans 15 amino acids. Germline-derived CDR1 and CDR2 are MNHEY and SVGAGI. The CDR3 nucleotides are TGTGCCAGCATAGACTCGGGACTAGTTAACAATGAGCAGTTCTTC. Amino acid sequence: CASIDSGLVNNEQFF.

V gene TRBV29-1 combines with J gene TRBJ1-1, with a weak D call TRBD1 (5 bases). Germline V lookup: CDR1 SQVTM, CDR2 ANQGSEA. Trimming stripped 6 bases from V and 5 bases from J, with 13 bases between. This CDR3 has 12 residues. The CDR3 sequence is CSVTGTGTEAFF. In nucleotides, the CDR3 is TGCAGCGTCACCGGGACTGGTACTGAAGCTTTCTTT.

This chain uses TRBV11-2 with TRBJ2-3, with 8 bases identical to TRBD2. Trimming took 2 bases from V and 1 from J; bases not matched to a gene: 8. Germline values: CDR1 SGHAT, CDR2 FQNNGV. The CDR3 consists of 17 residues. CDR3 residues: CASSLRLGAGGTDTQYF. DNA of the CDR3: TGTGCCAGCAGCTTAAGGCTAGGAGCGGGGGGCACAGATACGCAGTATTTT.

The chain joins TRBV29-1 to TRBJ1-1, with 7 bases matching TRBD1. This CDR3 has 13 amino acids. Trimming took 6 bases from V and 5 from J; bases not matched to a gene: 9. CDR1 and CDR2 from the germline V gene are SQVTM and ANQGSEA. CDR3 bases: TGCAGCGTCAACAGGGGTGATTCGACTGAAGCTTTCTTT. Translation gives CSVNRGDSTEAFF.

This chain uses TRBV6-4 with TRBJ1-5, with D maybe TRBD1 (5 bases). Trimming took off 4 bases at V and 6 bases at J, with 10 bases between the two ends. The germline V gene has CDR1 MRHNA and CDR2 SNTAGT. The CDR3 contains 13 residues. The CDR3 region is CASSAQGGQPQHF. The CDR3, as DNA: TGTGCCAGCAGTGCCCAGGGAGGTCAGCCCCAGCATTTT.

V and J are TRBV4-3 and TRBJ2-3; D gene uncertain. Trimming removed 0 bases at V and 6 bases at J, with 10 bases between. The CDR3 is made up of 14 amino acids. Germline CDR1 reads LGHNA; CDR2 reads YSLEER. The CDR3 here is CASSQEWLMDTQYF. For the CDR3, the DNA is TGCGCCAGCAGCCAAGAGTGGCTGATGGATACGCAGTATTTT.

This sequence joins TRBV4-3 and TRBJ2-7; no clear D gene. Germline V gene lookup returns CDR1 LGHNA and CDR2 YSLEER. Trimming took off 4 bases at V and 4 bases at J, with 20 bases between the two ends. This CDR3 has 16 residues. CDR3 DNA sequence: TGCGCCAGCAGCCTCAGGTGGGGAAGGAGCGAATACGAGCAGTACTTC. Its translation is CASSLRWGRSEYEQYF.

The rearrangement joins TRBV7-2 to TRBJ1-1; the D gene is possibly TRBD1 (5 bases). The V gene's germline CDR1 is SGHTA and CDR2 FQGNSA. Trimming cost V 2 bases and J 1 base, with 14 bases left between them. The CDR3 is made up of 16 amino acids. The DNA of the CDR3 is TGTGCCAGCAGCTTAAGTATTGGTCAGGGGAACACTGAAGCTTTCTTT. Amino acid sequence: CASSLSIGQGNTEAFF.

The rearrangement joins TRBV5-1 to TRBJ1-4; D is perhaps TRBD1 (5 bases). The CDR3 sequence is 16 residues long. V was cut by 4 bases and J by 7 bases, with 20 bases left in between. The germline CDR1 and CDR2 sequences are SGHRS and YFSETQ. The CDR3 DNA is TGCGCCAGCAGCCTGACAACCCTGGGGGAAGGTGAAAAACTGTTTTTT. This gives the protein CASSLTTLGEGEKLFF.

The chain employs TRBV5-8 and TRBJ2-7; D uncertain. The CDR3 sequence is 13 residues long. V was shortened by 9 bases and J by 6 bases, with 19 bases between the two germline ends. Germline values: CDR1 SGHTS, CDR2 YDEGEE. The CDR3 region has the DNA TGTGCCACGTTCGAAACCCCCGTAGGCGAGCAGTACTTC. It codes for CATFETPVGEQYF.

The chain uses TRBV15 and TRBJ1-4; D possibly corresponds to TRBD1 (5 bases). The CDR3 contains 14 residues. Germline V gives CDR1 LNHNV, CDR2 YYDKDF (reference sequence). V lost 5 bases, J lost 4 bases, and 11 bases lay in between. The CDR3 region has the DNA TGTGCCACCAGCCAGAGACAGTTTAATGAAAAACTGTTTTTT. Its translation is CATSQRQFNEKLFF.

The chain recombines TRBV24-1 with TRBJ2-2; the D gene is possibly TRBD1 (5 bases). Germline V gene data show CDR1 as KGHDR and CDR2 as SFDVKD. The CDR3 runs to 13 residues. The V and J ends lost 4 bases and 6 bases respectively, with 8 bases between them. CDR3 region: CATSDPGPGELFF. The CDR3 nucleotides are TGTGCCACCAGTGACCCAGGGCCCGGGGAGCTGTTTTTT.

The V call is TRBV5-6, the J call TRBJ2-2; tentative D call: TRBD1 (5 bases). This CDR3 region has 16 residues. Deletions cut 0 bases from V and 4 bases from J, with 13 bases between. Looked up from germline, CDR1 is SGHDT and CDR2 is YYEEEE. CDR3 coding DNA: TGTGCCAGCAGCTTGGCATTTAGGCAGGGCACCGGGGAGCTGTTTTTT. Translating it yields CASSLAFRQGTGELFF.

V is TRBV7-9 and J is TRBJ1-2; D unclear. V was pared by 2 bases and J by 5 bases, with 9 bases between. The CDR3 has 13 amino acids. Per the germline V gene, CDR1 is SEHNR and CDR2 is FQNEAQ (reference sequence). The CDR3 nucleotides read TGTGCCAGCAGCTTATACGACCGGTATGGCTACACCTTC. It translates to CASSLYDRYGYTF.

J is TRBJ1-5 and V is TRBV11-2; no reliable D call. The CDR3 totals 13 residues. Looked up from germline, CDR1 is SGHAT and CDR2 is FQNNGV. V was cut by 5 bases and J by 6 bases, with 11 bases left in between. For the CDR3, the DNA is TGTGCCAGCAGCCCCAACGCGGGTCAGCCCCAGCATTTT. Protein: CASSPNAGQPQHF. The full variable domain, with the rest looked up from reference TRBV11-2 and TRBJ1-5, is EAGVAQSPRYKIIEKRQSVAFWCNPISGHATLYWYQQILGQGPKLLIQFQNNGVVDDSQLPKDRFSAERLKGVDSTLKIQPAKLEDSAVYLCASSPNAGQPQHFGDGTRLSIL.

J is TRBJ1-1 and V is TRBV9, with D unclear. Deletions cut 3 bases from V and 10 bases from J, with 16 bases between. The germline V gene has CDR1 SGDLS and CDR2 YYNGEE. The length of the CDR3 is 13 residues. CDR3 nucleotide sequence: TGTGCCAGCAGCGGCTTTAATGCTGGTTCAGCTTTCTTT. This translates into CASSGFNAGSAFF.

The chain carries TRBV6-5 and TRBJ1-2; D might be TRBD1 (6 bases). Per the germline V gene, CDR1 is MNHEY and CDR2 is SVGAGI. Deletions cut 7 bases from V and 4 bases from J, with 16 bases between. This CDR3 is 14 amino acids long. CDR3 DNA sequence: TGTGCCAGCAACGAACCGACAGGTCTCTATGGCTACACCTTC. This translates into CASNEPTGLYGYTF.

V usage is TRBV4-1 and J usage is TRBJ2-7, with TRBD2 matching 10 bases. Looked up from germline, CDR1 is MGHRA and CDR2 is YSYEKL. The CDR3 length is 15 residues. V lost 4 bases to trimming and J lost 0 bases; unmatched junction nucleotides: 3. DNA of the CDR3: TGCGCCAGCAGCCTTTCTAGCGGGAGCTCCTACGAGCAGTACTTC. Translation: CASSLSSGSSYEQYF.

The count of this clone is one. The J gene is TRBJ2-1, the V gene TRBV6-6; TRBD2 aligns across 13 bases. Per the germline V gene, CDR1 is MNHNY and CDR2 is SVGAGI (reference sequence). The CDR3 is made up of 17 amino acids. V gave up 5 bases and J gave up 7 bases; unmatched junction bases: 11. In DNA, the CDR3 is TGTGCCAGCAGTCAAATGGCGACTAGCGGGAGGTCGAATGAGCAGTTCTTC. As protein: CASSQMATSGRSNEQFF.

This chain links TRBV6-1 with TRBJ1-2; TRBD1 agrees at 8 bases. The CDR3 consists of 15 residues. Germline V lookup: CDR1 MNHNS, CDR2 SASEGT. Losses at the gene ends were 3 bases for V and 6 bases for J; bases not matched to a gene: 9. The CDR3 loop reads CASSEGNDRGHGYTF. The CDR3 DNA is TGTGCCAGCAGTGAGGGGAATGACAGGGGCCATGGCTACACCTTC.

The chain links TRBV5-1 to TRBJ2-3; D might be TRBD1 (6 bases). Per germline, CDR1 SGHRS and CDR2 YFSETQ. The V gene lost 4 bases and the J gene lost 3 bases, with 12 bases spanning the gap. The CDR3 has 14 amino acids. CDR3 DNA sequence: TGCGCCAGCAGCGAATCACAGGGTACAGATACGCAGTATTTT. It translates to CASSESQGTDTQYF.

This chain uses TRBV6-5 with TRBJ2-5; 8 bases agree with TRBD2. V lost 0 bases, J lost 3 bases, and 3 bases stayed unmatched. The CDR3 covers 15 residues. Looked up from germline, CDR1 is MNHEY and CDR2 is SVGAGI. The CDR3 coding sequence is TGTGCCAGCAGTTACTCGAGCGGGAGTGAAGAGACCCAGTACTTC. It specifies CASSYSSGSEETQYF.

In nucleotides, the CDR3 is TGTGCCAGCAGGGAGACAGGGGGCGAGTATGGCTACACCTTC. It is translated as CASRETGGEYGYTF. This sequence joins TRBV2 and TRBJ1-2; 10 positions match TRBD1. CDR3 length: 14 amino acids. After removal of 6 bases from V and 5 bases from J, the junction contained 6 bases not matched to a gene. Germline V CDR1 and CDR2: SNHLY, FYNNEI.

V usage is TRBV9 and J usage is TRBJ2-1, with D perhaps TRBD2 (7 bases). Germline CDR1 and CDR2: SGDLS and YYNGEE. The CDR3 is made up of 19 amino acids. V shed 0 bases and J shed 2 bases, with 21 bases lying between them. The CDR3 protein is CASSVEGGVAGDPYNEQFF. The DNA of the CDR3 is TGTGCCAGCAGCGTAGAGGGGGGGGTAGCCGGAGACCCCTACAATGAGCAGTTCTTC.

The chain recombines TRBV7-8 with TRBJ1-6, with D unresolved. The CDR3 has 14 amino acids. CDR1 is SGHVS, CDR2 FQNEAQ, per germline. V shed 6 bases and J shed 1 base, with 7 bases lying between them. The CDR3 reads CASRTGSYNSPLHF. The CDR3 DNA follows: TGTGCCAGCAGGACGGGTTCCTATAATTCACCCCTCCACTTT.

J is TRBJ2-7 and V is TRBV27; 7 nucleotides match TRBD2. The germline V gene encodes CDR1 MNHEY and CDR2 SMNVEV (reference sequence). The CDR3 is 11 amino acids. The CDR3 nucleotides are TGTGCTAGCGGGCTCCTTACCGAGCAGTACTTC. Its protein product is CASGLLTEQYF.

The CDR3 here is CASSVDLPPETQYF. Written as DNA, the CDR3 is TGTGCCAGCAGCGTTGACCTACCCCCAGAGACCCAGTACTTC. The chain couples TRBV5-5 to TRBJ2-5; D is unresolved. Between the trimmed V and J ends, which lost 4 bases and 4 bases, there was a span of 14 bases. Germline loops: CDR1 SGHKS, CDR2 YYEKEE (reference sequence). This CDR3 contains 14 residues.